This TCR beta chain stems from a study of cytomegalovirus exposure and HLA in healthy donors. Study overall: Researchers found that roughly 80% of about 400 genotyped donors fell within the Caucasian-associated ancestry cluster. Study observations and caveats: It was taken for granted in presence/absence analyses that sequencing depth across donors was roughly uniform. Reported results showed that the classifier diagnosed cytomegalovirus status with high specificity and sensitivity. Overall, under 200 TCR beta chains were annotated as cytomegalovirus-associated.

Primers: 60 Vbeta forward and 13 Jbeta reverse. Libraries were prepared by immunoSEQ multiplex PCR; TCRdb keeps only in-frame clonotypes and omits some of them. Here the sample spans 62,000 or so clones, approximately 80% being singletons. Note on this clone: The antigen is undetermined.

The ends were cut back, 6 bases at V and 4 bases at J, with 12 bases in the middle. Germline V lookup: CDR1 KGHSY, CDR2 FQNENV. The CDR3 covers 13 residues. Sequencing was done on a sample of PBMCs. The clonotype was recovered from a man between 25 and 39 years old in good health and CMV-seronegative. V gene TRBV16 combines with J gene TRBJ1-1; no firm D call. CDR3 DNA: TGTGCCAGCAGTCTCGGGTTCGGCACTGAAGCTTTCTTT. Translated: CASSLGFGTEAFF.